Shown below are 25 T cell receptor beta chains from a single sample sequenced in a study of T cells in Graves' hyperthyroidism and ophthalmopathy. Researchers took RNA transcripts and amplified the TCR beta CDR3 regions from them. First-round RT-PCR of the TCR CDR3 relied on the HTBI primer set. TCRdb re-derived calls from the multiplex PCR reads in MiXCR, one entry per CDR3 protein. The sample records fewer than 450,000 distinct CDR3 sequences, about a sixth being singletons. The sample was blood. These receptors came from a young woman with Graves' hyperthyroidism that later progressed to Graves' ophthalmopathy.

The chain uses TRBV7-9 and TRBJ2-7; 9 bases agree with TRBD1. CDR1 is SEHNR and CDR2 is FQNEAQ in the germline V gene (reference sequence). CDR3 length equals 14 residues. The J segment lost 6 bases and the V segment lost 4 bases, leaving 7 bases of the junction unmatched. DNA for the CDR3: TGTGCCAGCAGCTCCACCGGGACAGGGAGCGAGCAGTACTTC. Its protein product is CASSSTGTGSEQYF.

This clonotype was seen at least ten times. The chain employs TRBV28 and TRBJ2-5, with 13 bases fitting TRBD2. CDR1 and CDR2 from the germline V gene are MDHEN and SYDVKM. The CDR3 is 16 residues long. Trimming at V came to 3 bases and at J to 5 bases, leaving 6 bases not matched to a gene. CDR3 DNA: TGTGCCAGCAGTTTCCGACTAGCGGGAGGAGAGGAGACCCAGTACTTC. This codes for CASSFRLAGGEETQYF.

At least ten counts were recorded for this clonotype. The chain links TRBV27 to TRBJ2-7; TRBD2 is a possible D gene (6 bases). The CDR3 spans 13 residues. CDR1 MNHEY and CDR2 SMNVEV come from the germline V gene (reference sequence). The V and J ends lost 6 bases and 2 bases respectively, with 11 bases between them. DNA for the CDR3: TGTGCCAGCAGCTTAGGACTAACCTACGAGCAGTACTTC. This gives the protein CASSLGLTYEQYF.

This clonotype was detected many times. The gene calls are TRBV28 and TRBJ2-3, with TRBD1 as a possible D gene (7 bases). Trimming pared 6 bases from V and 0 bases from J, leaving 13 bases between. This CDR3 contains 15 residues. Germline V gene lookup returns CDR1 MDHEN and CDR2 SYDVKM. CDR3 in DNA: TGTGCCAGCAGCACGGGGGACAGCAGCACAGATACGCAGTATTTT. It yields the protein CASSTGDSSTDTQYF.

The CDR3 reads CASSLYLGRGNEKLFF. The CDR3 coding sequence is TGTGCCAGCAGCTTATACCTGGGACGGGGAAATGAAAAACTGTTTTTT. The gene calls are TRBV7-9 and TRBJ1-4, with a tentative D call TRBD1 (5 bases). This CDR3 spans 16 amino acids. Trimming shortened V by 2 bases and J by 5 bases, and 15 bases separated the two germline ends. Germline V CDR1 and CDR2: SEHNR, FQNEAQ (reference sequence). The full variable domain, completed using reference TRBV7-9 and TRBJ1-4, is DTGVSQNPRHKITKRGQNVTFRCDPISEHNRLYWYRQTLGQGPEFLTYFQNEAQLEKSRLLSDRFSAERPKGSFSTLEIQRTEQGDSAMYLCASSLYLGRGNEKLFFGSGTQLSVL.

The V call is TRBV20-1, the J call TRBJ2-1; 12 bases map to TRBD2. The ends lost 2 bases at V and 6 bases at J; junction bases unmatched: 8. Germline V gene sequence: CDR1 DFQATT, CDR2 SNEGSKA (reference sequence). The CDR3 has 16 amino acids. CDR3 amino acids: CSARWLAGGLFNEQFF. CDR3 nucleotides: TGCAGTGCTAGATGGCTAGCGGGAGGGCTCTTCAATGAGCAGTTCTTC.

This clonotype showed up many times. The gene calls are TRBV27 and TRBJ1-4; TRBD1 matches at 8 bases. CDR1 is MNHEY and CDR2 is SMNVEV in the germline V gene (reference sequence). The CDR3 has 13 residues. Losses at the gene ends were 5 bases for V and 5 bases for J; bases not matched to a gene: 1. The DNA for the CDR3 is TGTGCCAGCAGTCGACAGGGGAATGAAAAACTGTTTTTT. Protein sequence: CASSRQGNEKLFF.

The chain uses TRBV29-1 and TRBJ2-5; 7 nucleotides align to TRBD1. CDR1 and CDR2 (germline): SQVTM, ANQGSEA. Unmatched junction bases numbered 7, after V lost 6 bases and J lost 3 bases. This CDR3 has 13 residues. CDR3 nucleotide sequence: TGCAGCGTCCGAGGGGGCAGAAAAGAGACCCAGTACTTC. Its protein product is CSVRGGRKETQYF.

The chain combines TRBV7-2 with TRBJ1-2; TRBD1 agrees at 10 bases. Unmatched junction bases numbered 11, after V lost 3 bases and J lost 4 bases. This CDR3 has 17 amino acids. The V gene's germline CDR1 is SGHTA and CDR2 FQGNSA. The CDR3 nucleotides are TGTGCCAGCAGCTTGTGGACAGGGGGACTATCGGGCTATGGCTACACCTTC. It is translated as CASSLWTGGLSGYGYTF.

In its sample, this clonotype was seen many times. The chain carries TRBV28 and TRBJ1-5; TRBD1 agrees at 9 bases. The V gene's germline CDR1 is MDHEN and CDR2 SYDVKM. The CDR3 spans 15 residues. Unmatched junction bases numbered 3, after V lost 6 bases and J lost 0 bases. Written as DNA, the CDR3 is TGTGCCAGCAGGGGACAGGGACATAGCAATCAGCCCCAGCATTTT. Protein: CASRGQGHSNQPQHF. Complete variable domain (other parts from reference TRBV28 and TRBJ1-5): DVKVTQSSRYLVKRTGEKVFLECVQDMDHENMFWYRQDPGLGLRLIYFSYDVKMKEKGDIPEGYSVSREKKERFSLILESASTNQTSMYLCASRGQGHSNQPQHFGDGTRLSIL.

This clonotype has only a few counts. The V call is TRBV19, the J call TRBJ2-7; 8 bases map to TRBD2. Germline V gene lookup returns CDR1 LNHDA and CDR2 SQIVND (reference sequence). After removal of 5 bases from V and 2 bases from J, the junction contained 5 bases not matched to a gene. There are 14 residues in the CDR3. The CDR3, as DNA: TGTGCCAGTAGTCGCGGGGGGATTCCCTACGAGCAGTACTTC. Protein product: CASSRGGIPYEQYF.

This clonotype showed up just a few times. The genes are TRBV5-5 and TRBJ2-3; TRBD2 matches 7 bases. The germline CDR1 and CDR2 sequences are SGHKS and YYEKEE (reference sequence). The trim removed 3 bases at V and 1 base at J, leaving 8 bases unmatched. CDR3 size: 16 residues. The CDR3 DNA reads as TGTGCCAGCAGCTGGGGAGGCGGGGGAGGCACAGATACGCAGTATTTT. As protein: CASSWGGGGGTDTQYF.

Comment on this clonotype: This may arise from a read error, as a much more abundant clone is one base away. V usage is TRBV19 and J usage is TRBJ2-2, with D perhaps TRBD1 or TRBD2 (6 bases each). The germline V gene encodes CDR1 LNHDA and CDR2 SQIVND (reference sequence). This CDR3 is built from 17 residues. Trimming took 5 bases from V and 4 from J, leaving 20 bases between them. The CDR3 region is CASSLDGGGDFTGELFF. CDR3 DNA sequence: TGTGCCAGTAGTCTTGATGGGGGCGGGGATTTCACCGGGGAGCTGTTTTTT.

Only a few counts were recorded for this clonotype. CDR3 in DNA: TGCAGCGTCGGACAGATCTCCTACAATGAGCAGTTCTTC. It encodes CSVGQISYNEQFF. V gene TRBV20-1 combines with J gene TRBJ2-1; TRBD1 might be the D (6 bases). The CDR3 runs to 13 residues. Germline CDR1 and CDR2: DFQATT and SNEGSKA (reference sequence).

This clonotype was found many times. The genes are TRBV7-2 and TRBJ2-1, with D tentatively TRBD2 (7 bases). The germline CDR1 and CDR2 sequences are SGHTA and FQGNSA. The germline V and J ends were trimmed by 4 bases and 2 bases, with 12 bases remaining between them. The CDR3 is 15 residues long. CDR3 residues: CASSSGDYTYNEQFF. DNA for the CDR3: TGTGCCAGCAGCTCAGGGGACTATACCTACAATGAGCAGTTCTTC.

This clonotype was counted a few times. V usage is TRBV4-1 and J usage is TRBJ1-5; D is possibly TRBD1 (5 bases). The CDR3 length is 13 residues. Trimming removed 4 bases at V and 10 bases at J, with 14 bases between. Germline loops: CDR1 MGHRA, CDR2 YSYEKL. In DNA, the CDR3 is TGCGCCAGCAGCCGGACAACCGGCGGACCCCAGCATTTT. Protein: CASSRTTGGPQHF.

V and J are TRBV4-1 and TRBJ1-6; 7 bases are shared with TRBD1. The CDR3 extends over 15 amino acids. Trimming at V came to 4 bases and at J to 7 bases, leaving 7 bases not matched to a gene. Germline V gene data show CDR1 as MGHRA and CDR2 as YSYEKL. DNA for the CDR3: TGCGCCAGCAGCCCCCCCAGGGGGTTCAATTCACCCCTCCACTTT. Amino acid sequence: CASSPPRGFNSPLHF.

This clonotype was seen only a few times. As DNA, the CDR3 is TGTGCCTGGAGTCGCGGCAGCGACTATGGCTACACCTTC. Translating it yields CAWSRGSDYGYTF. The V gene is TRBV30, the J gene TRBJ1-2, with D unclear. The germline V and J ends were trimmed by 2 bases and 3 bases, with 10 bases remaining between them. The CDR3 contains 13 residues. The germline V gene encodes CDR1 GTSNPN and CDR2 SVGIG (reference sequence).

V is TRBV7-9 and J is TRBJ1-4; D might be TRBD1 (5 bases). V lost 4 bases to trimming and J lost 4 bases, with 10 bases between them. Germline V gives CDR1 SEHNR, CDR2 FQNEAQ (reference sequence). CDR3 size: 14 residues. This CDR3 is CASSWGIGNEKLFF. The CDR3 nucleotides are TGTGCCAGCAGCTGGGGGATCGGTAATGAAAAACTGTTTTTT. The whole variable domain, remainder taken from reference TRBV7-9 and TRBJ1-4, is DTGVSQNPRHKITKRGQNVTFRCDPISEHNRLYWYRQTLGQGPEFLTYFQNEAQLEKSRLLSDRFSAERPKGSFSTLEIQRTEQGDSAMYLCASSWGIGNEKLFFGSGTQLSVL.

This clonotype appeared a few times. V usage is TRBV14 and J usage is TRBJ2-1; D not resolved. The CDR3 covers 12 residues. Trimming pared 1 base from V and 10 bases from J, leaving 8 bases between. From germline, CDR1 is SGHDN and CDR2 FVKESK. The CDR3 here is CASSQGVGEQFF. The CDR3 bases are TGTGCCAGCAGCCAAGGGGTCGGGGAGCAGTTCTTC. The full variable domain, in which reference TRBV14 and TRBJ2-1 provide the parts outside the CDR3, is EAGVTQFPSHSVIEKGQTVTLRCDPISGHDNLYWYRRVMGKEIKFLLHFVKESKQDESGMPNNRFLAERTGGTYSTLKVQPAELEDSGVYFCASSQGVGEQFFGPGTRLTVL.

This clonotype was counted at least ten times. V usage is TRBV14 and J usage is TRBJ2-1, with D perhaps matching TRBD1 or TRBD2 (5 bases each). Germline CDR1 is SGHDN and CDR2 is FVKESK. V was pared by 4 bases and J by 1 base, with 14 bases between. The CDR3 totals 16 residues. CDR3 loop: CASSPRDRYSYNEQFF. CDR3 bases: TGTGCCAGCAGCCCGAGGGACCGCTATTCCTACAATGAGCAGTTCTTC. The complete variable domain, with remaining parts taken from reference TRBV14 and TRBJ2-1, reads EAGVTQFPSHSVIEKGQTVTLRCDPISGHDNLYWYRRVMGKEIKFLLHFVKESKQDESGMPNNRFLAERTGGTYSTLKVQPAELEDSGVYFCASSPRDRYSYNEQFFGPGTRLTVL.

This clonotype was seen only a few times. The chain has TRBV4-1 and TRBJ1-2, with TRBD1 as a possible D gene (6 bases). CDR1 MGHRA and CDR2 YSYEKL come from the germline V gene. The length of the CDR3 is 15 residues. Trimming took 4 bases from V and 3 from J, leaving 15 bases between them. The DNA of the CDR3 is TGCGCCAGCAGCCCCGTAAGGGGGACCTACTATGGCTACACCTTC. Protein: CASSPVRGTYYGYTF.

The J gene is TRBJ2-7, the V gene TRBV6-7; possibly TRBD2 for D (5 bases). TRBV6-7 counts as an open reading frame of uncertain function. With 9 bases removed from V and 5 bases from J, the gap between germline ends came to 23 bases. The CDR3 totals 15 residues. The CDR3 sequence is CARREGSRTPDEQYF. CDR3 coding DNA: TGTGCCAGGCGCGAGGGCTCCCGGACCCCCGACGAGCAGTACTTC.

A note on this clonotype: Given a much more abundant clone one base away, this may be a read error. This rearrangement joins TRBV2 to TRBJ1-2, with a weak D call TRBD1 (5 bases). The V end was cut by 8 bases, the J end by 3 bases, with 19 bases between. Germline CDR1 and CDR2: SNHLY and FYNNEI. This CDR3 contains 15 residues. The CDR3 region is CASRTHRGTDYGYTF. CDR3 bases: TGTGCCAGCCGTACCCATCGGGGGACGGACTATGGCTACACCTTC.

Ten or more counts support this clonotype. This chain joins TRBV11-2 and TRBJ2-3; 8 bases line up with TRBD2. The trim removed 5 bases at V and 1 base at J, leaving 11 bases unmatched. CDR1 is SGHAT, CDR2 FQNNGV, per germline. This CDR3 is built from 17 residues. CDR3 amino acids: CASSPGGWRGGTDTQYF. The DNA of the CDR3 is TGTGCCAGCAGCCCCGGTGGTTGGCGGGGGGGCACAGATACGCAGTATTTT. Filled out from reference TRBV11-2 and TRBJ2-3, the complete variable domain reads EAGVAQSPRYKIIEKRQSVAFWCNPISGHATLYWYQQILGQGPKLLIQFQNNGVVDDSQLPKDRFSAERLKGVDSTLKIQPAKLEDSAVYLCASSPGGWRGGTDTQYFGPGTRLTVL.